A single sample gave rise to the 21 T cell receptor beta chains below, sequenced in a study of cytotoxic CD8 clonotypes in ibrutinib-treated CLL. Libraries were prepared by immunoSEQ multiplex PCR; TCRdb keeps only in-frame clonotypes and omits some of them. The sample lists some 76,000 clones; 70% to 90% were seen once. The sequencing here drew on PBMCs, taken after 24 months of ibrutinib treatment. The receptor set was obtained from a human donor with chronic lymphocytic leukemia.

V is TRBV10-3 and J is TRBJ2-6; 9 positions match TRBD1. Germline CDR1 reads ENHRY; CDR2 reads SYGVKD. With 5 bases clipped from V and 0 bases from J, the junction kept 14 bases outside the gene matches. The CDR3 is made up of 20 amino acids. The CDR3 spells CAISPGKGQGFFSGANVLTF. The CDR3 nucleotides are TGTGCCATCAGTCCCGGTAAGGGACAGGGATTCTTCTCTGGGGCCAACGTCCTGACTTTC.

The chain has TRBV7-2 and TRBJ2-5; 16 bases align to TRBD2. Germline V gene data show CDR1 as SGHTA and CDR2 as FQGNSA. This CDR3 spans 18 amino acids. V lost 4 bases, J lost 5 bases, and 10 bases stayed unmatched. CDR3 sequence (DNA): TGTGCCAGCAGCTACTACGGGACTAGCGGGAGGGCCGGGGAGACCCAGTACTTC. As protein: CASSYYGTSGRAGETQYF.

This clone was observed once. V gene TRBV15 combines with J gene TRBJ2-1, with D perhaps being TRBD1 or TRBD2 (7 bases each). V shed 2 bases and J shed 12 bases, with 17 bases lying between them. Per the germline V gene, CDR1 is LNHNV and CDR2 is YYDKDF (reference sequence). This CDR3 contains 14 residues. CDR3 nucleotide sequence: TGTGCCACCAGCAGAAGTAACCAGGGGGGGTCGCAGTTCTTC. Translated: CATSRSNQGGSQFF.

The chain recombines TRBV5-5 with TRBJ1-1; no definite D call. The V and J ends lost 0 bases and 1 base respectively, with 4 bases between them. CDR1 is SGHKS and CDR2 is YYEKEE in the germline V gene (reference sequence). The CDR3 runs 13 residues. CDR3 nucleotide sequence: TGTGCCAGCAGCTTGGGGGCGAACACTGAAGCTTTCTTT. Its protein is CASSLGANTEAFF.

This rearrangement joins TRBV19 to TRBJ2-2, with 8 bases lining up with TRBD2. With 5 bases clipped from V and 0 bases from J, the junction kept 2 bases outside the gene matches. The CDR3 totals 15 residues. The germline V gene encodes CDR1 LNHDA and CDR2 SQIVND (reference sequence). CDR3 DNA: TGTGCCAGTAGTTATAGCGGGACGAACACCGGGGAGCTGTTTTTT. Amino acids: CASSYSGTNTGELFF.

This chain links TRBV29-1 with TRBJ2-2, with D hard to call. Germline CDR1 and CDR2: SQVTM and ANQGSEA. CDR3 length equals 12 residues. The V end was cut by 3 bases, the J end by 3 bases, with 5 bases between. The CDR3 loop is CSVDSYTGELFF. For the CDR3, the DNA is TGCAGCGTTGATAGCTACACCGGGGAGCTGTTTTTT.

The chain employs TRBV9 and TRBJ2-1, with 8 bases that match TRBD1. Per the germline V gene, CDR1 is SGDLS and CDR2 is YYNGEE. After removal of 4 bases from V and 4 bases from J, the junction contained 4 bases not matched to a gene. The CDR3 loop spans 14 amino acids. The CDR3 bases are TGTGCCAGCAGCTACCGGGACAGGTACAATGAGCAGTTCTTC. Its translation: CASSYRDRYNEQFF. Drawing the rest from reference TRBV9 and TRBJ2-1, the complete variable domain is DSGVTQTPKHLITATGQRVTLRCSPRSGDLSVYWYQQSLDQGLQFLIQYYNGEERAKGNILERFSAQQFPDLHSELNLSSLELGDSALYFCASSYRDRYNEQFFGPGTRLTVL.

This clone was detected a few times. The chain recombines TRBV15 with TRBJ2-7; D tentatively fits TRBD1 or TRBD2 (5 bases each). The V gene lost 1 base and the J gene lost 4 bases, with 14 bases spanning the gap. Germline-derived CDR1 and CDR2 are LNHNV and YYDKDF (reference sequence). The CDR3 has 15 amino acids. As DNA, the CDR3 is TGTGCCACCAGCAGAGGACAGCTAAGAGGGTACGAGCAGTACTTC. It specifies CATSRGQLRGYEQYF.

The CDR3 sequence: CASSKHSGKQETQYF. The DNA for the CDR3 is TGTGCCAGTAGTAAACATAGCGGGAAACAAGAGACCCAGTACTTC. The J gene is TRBJ2-5, the V gene TRBV19; TRBD2 matches 8 bases. The CDR3 runs 15 residues. Germline-derived CDR1 and CDR2 are LNHDA and SQIVND (reference sequence). V lost 4 bases, J lost 2 bases, and 6 bases stayed unmatched.

Here the CDR3 reads CASSLDSGRAGELFF. As DNA, the CDR3 is TGTGCCAGCAGCTTAGACTCAGGGCGGGCCGGGGAGCTGTTTTTT. This rearrangement joins TRBV7-3 to TRBJ2-2; D possibly uses TRBD1 or TRBD2 (5 bases each). V lost 2 bases and J 6 bases, leaving 13 bases between the germline ends. Germline CDR1 and CDR2: SGHTA and FQGTGA. CDR3 size: 15 residues. Full variable domain (rest looked up from reference TRBV7-3 and TRBJ2-2): GAGVSQTPSNKVTEKGKYVELRCDPISGHTALYWYRQSLGQGPEFLIYFQGTGAADDSGLPNDRFFAVRPEGSVSTLKIQRTERGDSAVYLCASSLDSGRAGELFFGEGSRLTVL.

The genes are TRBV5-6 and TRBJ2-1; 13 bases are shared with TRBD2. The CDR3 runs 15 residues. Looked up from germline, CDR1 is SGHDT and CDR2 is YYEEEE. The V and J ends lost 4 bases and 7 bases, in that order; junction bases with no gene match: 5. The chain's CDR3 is CASSVTSGRGNEQFF. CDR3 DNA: TGTGCCAGCAGCGTAACTAGCGGGAGGGGGAATGAGCAGTTCTTC. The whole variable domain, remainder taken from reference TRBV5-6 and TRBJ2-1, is DAGVTQSPTHLIKTRGQQVTLRCSPKSGHDTVSWYQQALGQGPQFIFQYYEEEERQRGNFPDRFSGHQFPNYSSELNVNALLLGDSALYLCASSVTSGRGNEQFFGPGTRLTVL.

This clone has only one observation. CDR3 bases: TGTGCCAGCAGCTTGGGGACAGGGGGTTTCTACAATGAGCAGTTCTTC. Protein: CASSLGTGGFYNEQFF. The V and J genes are TRBV5-4 and TRBJ2-1; 10 bases fit TRBD1. V lost 0 bases and J lost 3; bases outside the gene matches: 3. The CDR3 runs to 16 residues. Germline loops: CDR1 SGHNT, CDR2 YYREEE (reference sequence).

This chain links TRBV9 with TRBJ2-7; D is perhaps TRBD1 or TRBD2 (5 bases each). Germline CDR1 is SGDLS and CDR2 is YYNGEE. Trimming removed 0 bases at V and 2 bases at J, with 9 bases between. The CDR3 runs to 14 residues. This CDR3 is CASSVGGATYEQYF. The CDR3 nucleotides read TGTGCCAGCAGCGTAGGAGGGGCCACCTACGAGCAGTACTTC.

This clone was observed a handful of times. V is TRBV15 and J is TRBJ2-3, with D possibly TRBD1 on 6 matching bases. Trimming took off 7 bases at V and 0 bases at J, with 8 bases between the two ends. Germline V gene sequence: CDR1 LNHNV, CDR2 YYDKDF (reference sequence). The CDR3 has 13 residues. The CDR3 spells CATTRGSTDTQYF. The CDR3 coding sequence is TGTGCCACCACAAGGGGGAGCACAGATACGCAGTATTTT.

CDR3 DNA: TGTGCCAGCAGGCGGACCGTCCTGGACTATGGCTACACCTTC. It is translated as CASRRTVLDYGYTF. V gene TRBV2 combines with J gene TRBJ1-2; D uncertain. V dropped 6 bases and J dropped 3 bases, with 14 bases sitting between them. Germline values: CDR1 SNHLY, CDR2 FYNNEI. There are 14 residues in the CDR3.

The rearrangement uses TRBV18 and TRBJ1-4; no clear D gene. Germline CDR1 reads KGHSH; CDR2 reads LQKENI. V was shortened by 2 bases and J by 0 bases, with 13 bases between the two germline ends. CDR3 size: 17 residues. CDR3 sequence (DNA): TGTGCCAGCTCACCAGCGATTACGACAACAACTAATGAAAAACTGTTTTTT. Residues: CASSPAITTTTNEKLFF.

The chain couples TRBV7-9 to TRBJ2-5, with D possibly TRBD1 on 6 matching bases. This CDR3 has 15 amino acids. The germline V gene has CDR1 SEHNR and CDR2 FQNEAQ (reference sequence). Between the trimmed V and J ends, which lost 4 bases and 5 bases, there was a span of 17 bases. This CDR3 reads CASSSGQFFLETQYF. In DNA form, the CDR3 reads TGTGCCAGCAGCTCCGGACAGTTTTTTTTGGAGACCCAGTACTTC.

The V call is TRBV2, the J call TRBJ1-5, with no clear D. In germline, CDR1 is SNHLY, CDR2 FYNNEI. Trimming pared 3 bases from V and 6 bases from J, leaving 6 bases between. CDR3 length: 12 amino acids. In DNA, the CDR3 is TGTGCCAGCAGTGATCCAAGTCAGCCCCAGCATTTT. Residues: CASSDPSQPQHF.

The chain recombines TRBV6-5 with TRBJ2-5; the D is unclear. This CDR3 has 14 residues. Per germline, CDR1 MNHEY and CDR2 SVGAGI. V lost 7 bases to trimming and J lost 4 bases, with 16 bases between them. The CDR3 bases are TGTGCCAGCACCCCCGGGCGACCCCGAGAGACCCAGTACTTC. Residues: CASTPGRPRETQYF.

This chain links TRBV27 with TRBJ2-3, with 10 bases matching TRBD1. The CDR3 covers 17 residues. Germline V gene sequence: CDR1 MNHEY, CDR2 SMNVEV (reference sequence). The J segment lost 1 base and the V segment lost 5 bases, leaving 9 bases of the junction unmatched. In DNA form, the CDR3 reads TGTGCCAGCAGTCCCAATACCGGGACAGGGGGCACAGATACGCAGTATTTT. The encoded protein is CASSPNTGTGGTDTQYF.

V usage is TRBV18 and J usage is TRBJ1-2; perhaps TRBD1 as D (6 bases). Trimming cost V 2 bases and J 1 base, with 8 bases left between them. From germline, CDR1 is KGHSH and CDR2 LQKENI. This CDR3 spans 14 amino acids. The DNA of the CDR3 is TGTGCCAGCTCACCAAGGACAGATAACTATGGCTACACCTTC. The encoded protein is CASSPRTDNYGYTF.